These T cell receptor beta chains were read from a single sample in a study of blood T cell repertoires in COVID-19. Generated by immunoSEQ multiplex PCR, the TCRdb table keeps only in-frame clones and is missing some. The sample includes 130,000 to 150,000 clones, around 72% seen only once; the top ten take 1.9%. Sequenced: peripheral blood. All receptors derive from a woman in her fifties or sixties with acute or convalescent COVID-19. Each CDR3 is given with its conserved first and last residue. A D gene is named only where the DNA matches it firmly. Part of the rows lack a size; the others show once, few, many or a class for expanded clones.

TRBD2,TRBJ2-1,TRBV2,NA,CASSARTSGRNEQFF,TGTGCCAGCAGTGCCAGGACTAGCGGGAGAAATGAGCAGTTCTTC
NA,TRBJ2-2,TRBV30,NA,CAWNQGSGELFF,TGTGCCTGGAATCAGGGATCCGGGGAGCTGTTTTTT
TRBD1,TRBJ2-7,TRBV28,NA,CASRLPGQGSEQYF,TGTGCCAGCAGATTACCGGGACAGGGATCCGAGCAGTACTTC
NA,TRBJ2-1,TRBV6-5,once,CASSSPGIAEQFF,TGTGCCAGCAGTTCACCGGGAATAGCGGAGCAGTTCTTC
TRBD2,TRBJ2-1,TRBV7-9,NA,CASSFRGTSGSPHNEQFF,TGTGCCAGCAGCTTTCGCGGGACTAGCGGGAGTCCCCACAATGAGCAGTTCTTC
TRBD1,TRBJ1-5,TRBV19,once,CASSPRDRVGSNQPQHF,TGTGCCAGTAGTCCCCGGGACAGGGTAGGAAGCAATCAGCCCCAGCATTTT
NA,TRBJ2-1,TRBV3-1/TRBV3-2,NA,CASSQEGRSAYNEQFF,TGTGCCAGCAGCCAAGAGGGTAGGAGTGCCTACAATGAGCAGTTCTTC
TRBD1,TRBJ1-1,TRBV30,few,CAWSVRGQGLLNTEAFF,TGTGCCTGGAGTGTACGGGGACAGGGACTCCTGAACACTGAAGCTTTCTTT
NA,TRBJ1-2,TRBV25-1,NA,CASSPAGRGDGYTF,TGTGCCAGCAGTCCGGCGGGTCGGGGTGATGGCTACACCTTC
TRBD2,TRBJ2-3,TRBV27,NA,CASSLRSSGATDTQYF,TGTGCCAGCAGTTTACGGTCTAGCGGAGCCACAGATACGCAGTATTTT
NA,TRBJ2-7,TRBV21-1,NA,CASSKGGTLPYEQYF,TGTGCCAGCAGCAAAGGCGGCACCCTCCCCTACGAGCAGTACTTC
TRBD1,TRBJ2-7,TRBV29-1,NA,CSVTSGTGIYEQYF,TGCAGCGTGACCTCCGGGACAGGGATCTACGAGCAGTACTTC
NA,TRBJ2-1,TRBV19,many,CASSITGLGNEQFF,TGTGCCAGTAGTATAACGGGTTTGGGTAATGAGCAGTTCTTC
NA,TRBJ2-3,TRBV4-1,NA,CASSQGLDGGFTDTQYF,TGCGCCAGCAGCCAAGGTCTGGACGGAGGATTTACAGATACGCAGTATTTT
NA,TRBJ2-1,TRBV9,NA,CASSVAGTGPVVLNEQFF,TGTGCCAGCAGCGTTGCCGGTACAGGGCCGGTGGTTCTCAATGAGCAGTTCTTC
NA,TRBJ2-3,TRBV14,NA,CASSRRAGGTDTQYF,TGTGCCAGCAGCCGGAGGGCTGGGGGCACAGATACGCAGTATTTT
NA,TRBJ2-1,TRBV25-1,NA,CASSSPSSSIQNEQFF,TGTGCCAGCAGTTCCCCGTCATCTAGCATACAGAATGAGCAGTTCTTC
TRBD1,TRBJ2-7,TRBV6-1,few,CASSETDRVYEQYF,TGTGCCAGCAGTGAAACGGACAGGGTCTACGAGCAGTACTTC
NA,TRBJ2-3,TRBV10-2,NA,CASSESTWPTDTQYF,TGCGCCAGCAGTGAGTCTACGTGGCCCACAGATACGCAGTATTTT
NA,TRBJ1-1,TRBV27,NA,CASSRQDSSIRFF,TGTGCCAGCAGTCGACAGGACTCGTCGATCCGTTTCTTT
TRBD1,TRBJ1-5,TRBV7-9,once,CASSLEDRGQHF,TGTGCCAGCAGCTTAGAGGACAGGGGGCAGCATTTT
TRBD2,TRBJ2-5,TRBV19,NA,CASNRGDHLSTQYF,TGTGCCAGTAACCGGGGGGATCACCTTTCGACCCAGTACTTC
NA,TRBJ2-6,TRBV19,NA,CASSMGLLPGANVLTF,TGTGCCAGTAGTATGGGACTTTTACCTGGGGCCAACGTCCTGACTTTC
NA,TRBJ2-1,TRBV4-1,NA,CASSQDRARSYNEQFF,TGCGCCAGCAGCCAAGATAGAGCCCGATCCTACAATGAGCAGTTCTTC
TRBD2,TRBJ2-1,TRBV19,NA,CASSILAGNYNEQFF,TGTGCCAGTAGTATCCTAGCGGGGAACTACAATGAGCAGTTCTTC
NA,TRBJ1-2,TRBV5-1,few,CARRGRGGDGYTF,TGCGCCCGCCGGGGCCGGGGGGGCGATGGCTACACCTTC
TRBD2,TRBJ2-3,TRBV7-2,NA,CASSPRDYPSSTDTQYF,TGTGCCAGCAGCCCAAGGGACTACCCCTCTAGCACAGATACGCAGTATTTT
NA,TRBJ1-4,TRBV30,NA,CAWRGQGNEKLFF,TGTGCCTGGAGGGGCCAGGGTAATGAAAAACTGTTTTTT
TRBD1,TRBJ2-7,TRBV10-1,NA,CASSENLIAGQGKQYF,TGCGCCAGCAGTGAGAATCTAATAGCGGGACAGGGGAAGCAGTACTTC
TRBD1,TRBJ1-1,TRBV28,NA,CASSGVRGPRNTEAFF,TGTGCCAGCAGTGGGGTTAGGGGGCCTAGGAACACTGAAGCTTTCTTT
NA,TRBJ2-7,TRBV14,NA,CASSQTLGRDSYEQYF,TGTGCCAGCAGCCAAACATTAGGGCGGGACTCCTACGAGCAGTACTTC
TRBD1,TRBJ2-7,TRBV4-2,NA,CASSQEGGAGPGQGFYEQYF,TGTGCCAGCAGCCAAGAAGGAGGGGCGGGGCCGGGACAGGGGTTCTACGAGCAGTACTTC
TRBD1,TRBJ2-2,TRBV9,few,CASSEPGQGAVVNTGELFF,TGTGCCAGCAGCGAACCGGGACAGGGGGCGGTCGTTAACACCGGGGAGCTGTTTTTT
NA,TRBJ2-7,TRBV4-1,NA,CASSQGRSYEQYF,TGCGCCAGCAGCCAGGGCCGCTCCTACGAGCAGTACTTC
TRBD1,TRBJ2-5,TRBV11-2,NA,CASSPDRGLETQYF,TGTGCCAGCAGCCCTGACAGGGGCCTTGAGACCCAGTACTTC
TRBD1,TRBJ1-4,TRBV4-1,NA,CASSHSVQGAGKLFF,TGCGCCAGCAGCCATTCCGTACAGGGGGCGGGAAAACTGTTTTTT
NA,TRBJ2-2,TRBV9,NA,CASTSANTGELFF,TGTGCCAGCACTAGCGCGAACACCGGGGAGCTGTTTTTT
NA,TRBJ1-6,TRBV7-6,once,CASSSGVGSPLHF,TGTGCCAGCAGCTCAGGGGTTGGATCACCCCTCCACTTT
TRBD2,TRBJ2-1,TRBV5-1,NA,CASSLVRGRAGNEQFF,TGCGCCAGCAGCTTGGTTCGCGGGAGGGCTGGCAATGAGCAGTTCTTC
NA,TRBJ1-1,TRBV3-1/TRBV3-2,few,CASSQEGRRGNTEAFF,TGTGCCAGCAGCCAAGAAGGAAGGAGGGGGAACACTGAAGCTTTCTTT
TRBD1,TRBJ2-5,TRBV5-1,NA,CASSLPGQGAKETQYF,TGCGCCAGCAGCCTACCGGGACAGGGGGCCAAAGAGACCCAGTACTTC
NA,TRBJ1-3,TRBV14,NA,CASSFTARDTIYF,TGTGCCAGCAGTTTCACTGCCAGGGACACCATATATTTT
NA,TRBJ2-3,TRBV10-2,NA,CASSAHTDTQYF,TGCGCCAGCAGTGCCCACACAGATACGCAGTATTTT
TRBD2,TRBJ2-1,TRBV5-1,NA,CASRVAGSSNEQFF,TGCGCCAGCAGGGTAGCGGGATCTAGCAATGAGCAGTTCTTC
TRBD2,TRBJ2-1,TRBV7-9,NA,CASSLEGTLAGGSHEQFF,TGTGCCAGCAGCTTAGAGGGCACACTAGCGGGAGGGTCCCATGAGCAGTTCTTC